This T cell receptor beta chain was profiled in a study of spatial heterogeneity in lung cancer. This clonotype is categorized as large. The antigen is undetermined. A library prepared for alpha chains yielded this beta chain as an off-target read; its size is of little meaning. TCRdb redid the calling of the 5' RACE reads with MiXCR, one entry per CDR3 protein. The sample consists of more than 2,000 distinct CDR3 sequences, 35% to 45% of them appearing once. The V end lost 7 bases, the J end lost 3 bases, and 20 bases lay between the germline ends. This CDR3 has 15 amino acids. In germline, CDR1 is SGHDT, CDR2 YYEEEE. As for time point: sample taken at primary tumor resection. The donor population consisted of some 70 patients with untreated, early-stage non-small cell lung cancer. The input material, whole RNA from tumor, nontumor lung or frozen PBMC, was sequenced unsorted. Findings and limits, study-wide: Counts that tracked tumor mutation counts were those of expanded intratumoral alpha and beta TCRs.

The clonotype originates from a male donor with early-stage non-small cell lung cancer. Source: lung tumor tissue, taken at surgery. This sequence joins TRBV5-6 and TRBJ2-7; D is unclear. In DNA, the CDR3 is TGTGCCAGCCAAATTGGGTCTTTTCGCTACTACGAGCAGTACTTC. The encoded protein is CASQIGSFRYYEQYF.